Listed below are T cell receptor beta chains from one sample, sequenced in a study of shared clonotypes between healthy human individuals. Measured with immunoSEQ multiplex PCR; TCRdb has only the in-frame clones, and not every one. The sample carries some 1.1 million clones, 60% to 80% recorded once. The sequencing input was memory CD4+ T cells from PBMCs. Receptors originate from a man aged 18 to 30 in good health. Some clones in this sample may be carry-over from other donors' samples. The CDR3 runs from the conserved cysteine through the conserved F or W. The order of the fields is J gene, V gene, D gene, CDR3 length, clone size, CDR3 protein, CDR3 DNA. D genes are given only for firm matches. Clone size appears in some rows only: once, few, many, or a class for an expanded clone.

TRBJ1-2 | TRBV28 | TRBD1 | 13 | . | CASSVPGGVGYTF | TGTGCCAGCAGTGTACCAGGGGGCGTTGGCTACACCTTC
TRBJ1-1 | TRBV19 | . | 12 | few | CASSRWDTEAFF | TGTGCCAGTAGTCGTTGGGACACTGAAGCTTTCTTT
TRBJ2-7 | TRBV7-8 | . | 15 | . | CASSLELGGVYEQYF | TGTGCCAGCAGCTTAGAGCTAGGGGGGGTCTACGAGCAGTACTTC
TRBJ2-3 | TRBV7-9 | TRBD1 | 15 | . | CASSSTGTRTDTQYF | TGTGCCAGCAGCTCGACAGGGACCCGCACAGATACGCAGTATTTT
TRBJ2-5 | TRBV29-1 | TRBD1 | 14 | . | CSVGATGVPETQYF | TGCAGCGTTGGCGCGACAGGGGTCCCAGAGACCCAGTACTTC
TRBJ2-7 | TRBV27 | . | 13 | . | CASKGSPSYEQYF | TGTGCCAGCAAGGGCTCGCCTTCCTACGAGCAGTACTTC
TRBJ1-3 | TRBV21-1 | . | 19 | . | CASSEPGTGGPYFIDTIYF | TGTGCCAGCAGCGAACCCGGGACAGGTGGGCCTTATTTCATTGACACCATATATTTT
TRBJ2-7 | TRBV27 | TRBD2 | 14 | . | CASSSAGTSGSKYF | TGTGCCAGCAGTTCCGCAGGGACTAGCGGGAGTAAGTACTTC
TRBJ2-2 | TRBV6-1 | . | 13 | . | CASRMSPLGELFF | TGTGCCAGCCGAATGAGTCCCTTGGGGGAGCTGTTTTTT
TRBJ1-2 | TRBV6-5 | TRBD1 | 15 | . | CASTPLTGGNYGYTF | TGTGCCAGCACTCCACTGACAGGGGGCAACTATGGCTACACCTTC
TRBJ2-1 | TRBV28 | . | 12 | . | CASSFLYNEQFF | TGTGCCAGCAGTTTCCTCTACAATGAGCAGTTCTTC
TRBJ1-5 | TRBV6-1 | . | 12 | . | CASSDGNQPQHF | TGTGCCAGCAGTGACGGGAATCAGCCCCAGCATTTT
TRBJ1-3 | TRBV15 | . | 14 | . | CATSRASVGNTIYF | TGTGCCACCAGCAGAGCCTCGGTTGGAAACACCATATATTTT
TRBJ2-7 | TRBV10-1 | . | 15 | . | CASSEDQGPFREQYF | TGCGCCAGCAGTGAGGACCAGGGGCCATTCCGGGAGCAGTACTTC